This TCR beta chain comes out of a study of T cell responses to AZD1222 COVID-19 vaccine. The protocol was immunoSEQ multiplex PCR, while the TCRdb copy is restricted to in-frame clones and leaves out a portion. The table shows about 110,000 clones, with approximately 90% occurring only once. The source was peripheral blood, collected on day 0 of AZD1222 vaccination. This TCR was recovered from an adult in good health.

The CDR3 region is CASSTRTGNYGYTF. The CDR3 coding sequence is TGTGCCAGCAGTACTCGGACAGGGAACTATGGCTACACCTTC. The gene calls are TRBV28 and TRBJ1-2; 8 positions match TRBD1. The V gene end was trimmed by 5 bases and the J gene end by 2 bases; junction bases not matched to a gene: 4. The CDR3 sequence is 14 residues long. Germline CDR1 MDHEN, CDR2 SYDVKM.